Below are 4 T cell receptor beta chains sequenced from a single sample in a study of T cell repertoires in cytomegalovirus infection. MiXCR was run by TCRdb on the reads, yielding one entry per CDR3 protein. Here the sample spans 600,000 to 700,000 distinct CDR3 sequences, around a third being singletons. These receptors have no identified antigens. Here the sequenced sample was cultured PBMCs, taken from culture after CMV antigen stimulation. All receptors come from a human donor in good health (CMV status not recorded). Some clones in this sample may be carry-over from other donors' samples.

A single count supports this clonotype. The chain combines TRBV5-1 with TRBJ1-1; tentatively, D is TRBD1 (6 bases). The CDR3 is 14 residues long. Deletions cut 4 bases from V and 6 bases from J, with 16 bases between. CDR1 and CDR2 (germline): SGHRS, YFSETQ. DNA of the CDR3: TGCGCCAGCAGCAATGGGGCAGGGGAGGCTGAAGCTTTCTTT. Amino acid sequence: CASSNGAGEAEAFF.

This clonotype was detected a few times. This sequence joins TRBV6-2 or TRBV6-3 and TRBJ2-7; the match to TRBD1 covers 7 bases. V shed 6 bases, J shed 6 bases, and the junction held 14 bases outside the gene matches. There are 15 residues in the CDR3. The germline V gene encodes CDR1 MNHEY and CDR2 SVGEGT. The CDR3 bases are TGTGCCAGCAGCCGACAGGGCCCCAGGACCTCCGAGCAGTACTTC. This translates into CASSRQGPRTSEQYF.

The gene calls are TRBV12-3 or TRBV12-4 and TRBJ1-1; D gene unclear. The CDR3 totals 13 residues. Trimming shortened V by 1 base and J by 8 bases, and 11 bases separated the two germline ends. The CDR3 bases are TGTGCCAGCAGTTTAGGAGGGCGACGCGAAGCTTTCTTT. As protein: CASSLGGRREAFF.

CDR3 sequence reads: CATSEGLRYEQYF. For the CDR3, the DNA is TGTGCCACCAGCGAGGGACTTCGGTACGAGCAGTACTTC. This sequence joins TRBV15 and TRBJ2-7; maybe TRBD2 (6 bases). Looked up from germline, CDR1 is LNHNV and CDR2 is YYDKDF (reference sequence). Trimming removed 5 bases from V and 4 bases from J, with 12 bases in between. This CDR3 comprises 13 residues.